The T cell receptor beta chain under discussion was sequenced for a study of siplizumab effects on memory and regulatory T cells. Whole-study results and caveats: Significantly reduced by siplizumab was the cumulative frequency of alloreactive sequences, namely those traceable to unstimulated CD4+ memory cells. Unstimulated naive T cells seemed to show more diversity than memory cells did, and they also seemed to be among the major contributors to the alloresponse. Controls showed an average of approximately 27% Treg-derived mappable alloreactive CD4+ clones, while siplizumab showed approximately 69%.

To note about this clone: What it binds is unknown.

Generated by immunoSEQ multiplex PCR, the TCRdb table keeps only in-frame clones and is missing some. This table has 100,000 to 120,000 clones, roughly 92% appearing once. This CDR3 region has 16 residues. V was shortened by 0 bases and J by 6 bases, with 15 bases between the two germline ends. The germline V gene encodes CDR1 KGHSH and CDR2 LQKENI. The clonotype was recovered from a human donor in good health. This chain links TRBV18 with TRBJ2-1; a possible D gene is TRBD2 (5 bases). The specimen was CD4+ T cells sorted from blood. The CDR3: CASSPPNGPRANEQFF. The CDR3 bases are TGTGCCAGCTCACCACCGAACGGCCCGAGGGCCAATGAGCAGTTCTTC.